This entry features one TCR beta chain sequence. Its antigen is unknown. Per-nucleotide qualities are absent, and no much larger clonotype sits a single base away. These data belong to a study of shared clonotypes between healthy human individuals (dated by TCRdb to 2020 to 2021). Study-wide context: A few men and a couple of women, aged 18 to 49 years, made up the cohort. Per donor, leukapheresis produced somewhere between about 0.94 and 10 billion PBMCs. Blood TCR repertoires of roughly 5 healthy adults were deeply sequenced to estimate repertoire size and the extent of clonotype sharing between individuals. Libraries were prepared and TCR repertoires were sequenced by different laboratories using diverse techniques, in order to increase sequencing depth and limit assay-specific biases. Points the paper makes about the study in general: Only blood was sampled, and tissue TCR repertoires likely differ from those in blood. The genetic and exposure-history diversity represented was limited by the small number of donors. Pairwise subsampling led to the expectation that sequencing depth would affect the degree of clonotype sharing among donors.

Healthy HIV-negative adults with no recently reported acute infections or vaccinations were included as donors. All donors were Caucasian adults living in Nashville, Tennessee, USA. In the unsorted samples, approximately 85 million PBMCs were counted, and genomic DNA was extracted using the QIAamp DNA Blood Mini kit. Blood was collected by leukapheresis, and PBMCs were isolated by Ficoll-Histopaque density gradient centrifugation and then cryopreserved in liquid nitrogen vapor phase. TCR CDR3 regions were amplified from genomic DNA by multiplex PCR using the deep immunoSEQ assay. For each cell subset, the extracted genomic DNA was distributed evenly across all wells of several immunoSEQ 96-well plates, and each plate served as one replicate. Each replicate PCR for unsorted PBMC received approximately 0.3 ug genomic DNA, equal to 25,000 to 30,000 T cell genomes. Genomic DNA from unsorted PBMC was sequenced over ten immunoSEQ deep assay plates. The purified libraries were quantified using a Qubit 3.0 fluorometer, sized with a Bioanalyzer 2100, and then quantified again using the KAPA Library Quantification kit. Every immunoSEQ 96-well plate was sequenced on a separate single-read 150-cycle Illumina NextSeq 550 flow cell. The paper's processing steps were these. The immunoSEQ output contained only junctional sequences without quality scores, so filtering could not match that applied to full-length reads. To assign V/J genes and CDR3, sequences were annotated using PyIR, a Python wrapper for IgBLAST v1.9, with IMGT germline references. Reads were removed for weak V/J assignments (E-value above 1e-6), missing CDR3, stop codons, out-of-frame junctions, or ambiguous translated residues. V3J clonotypes were defined as sequences sharing an identical inferred V gene, J gene, and CDR3 amino acid sequence. Percentage overlap between repertoires was calculated by dividing the number of shared unique clonotypes by the size of the smaller repertoire. RTK rarefaction, the Chao1 estimator, and Recon v2.1 estimates of unobserved clonotypes were used to assess repertoire richness. In its TCRdb copy, this immuneACCESS table keeps in-frame sequences only and misses some clones. Where compared with another copy, unresolved V genes explain less than half of these, and the others have no known cause. V, J and clone size were drawn from that table, and D and trimming were deduced from the DNA. Across this sample there are around 430,000 clones, with around 79% seen only once. Around 14% of the sample lies in the top ten.

The source material was PBMCs. This receptor was identified in a woman between 35 and 50 years old in good health. Some clones in this sample may be carry-over from other donors' samples.

The nucleotides read TGTGCCAGCAGCTCTAGTCGAGAGACCCAGTACTTC. Its protein is CASSSSRETQYF. The sequence is built from TRBV11-2 and TRBJ2-5; the D gene cannot be resolved reliably. The CDR3 has 12 amino acids, counting the end cysteine and phenylalanine. Just CDR3 DNA is preserved here, 36 bases in frame from base 1. V was cut back by 4 bases and J by 4 bases, leaving a gap of 7 bases between them. The germline V gene supplies CDR1 SGHAT and CDR2 FQNNGV.